This T cell receptor (beta chain) is drawn from a study of T cell responses to AZD1222 COVID-19 vaccine. Study-wide results and caveats: Spike-specific TCR repertoires showed rising breadth and depth after two AZD1222 doses. It should be noted that donors were predominantly white British and more often female, and clonal diversity was possibly underestimated. Nearly half of spike-specific TCRs reportedly go after variant regions that carry no mutations. Baseline seropositivity characterized only six AZD1222 recipients.

Germline V lookup: CDR1 MNHNY, CDR2 SVGAGI (reference sequence). V lost 5 bases and J lost 5; bases outside the gene matches: 12. The CDR3 consists of 17 residues. The protocol was immunoSEQ multiplex PCR, while the TCRdb copy is restricted to in-frame clones and leaves out a portion. The sample holds under 150,000 clones, roughly 85% seen once. A remark on this clone: Its specificity is unknown.

This chain joins TRBV6-6 and TRBJ1-5; 10 nucleotides agree with TRBD1. The sample in question was peripheral blood, obtained on day 0 of AZD1222 vaccination. The TCR originated in an adult in good health. This CDR3 reads CASSHQAGTGEDQPQHF. As DNA, the CDR3 is TGTGCCAGCAGTCATCAAGCCGGGACAGGGGAAGATCAGCCCCAGCATTTT.